This T cell receptor (beta chain) emerged from a study of shared clonotypes between healthy human individuals. Study results and limitations: For sorted subsets, rarefaction showed incomplete sequencing despite large depth.

This table comes from immunoSEQ multiplex PCR, and its TCRdb copy is limited to in-frame clones, with some not included. This sample carries about 1 million clones, 65% to 80% of them seen once, and the ten largest clones take approximately 1.5%. About this clone: Its antigen remains unknown.

Input material: memory CD4+ T cells sorted from blood. Subset specified: CD45RA-negative fraction. The clonotype comes from a man aged 18 to 30 in good health.

CDR3 loop: CASSLGNREEKLFF. The CDR3, as DNA: TGTGCCAGCAGCTTAGGAAATCGGGAGGAAAAACTGTTTTTT. J is TRBJ1-4 and V is TRBV7-2; D unclear. Germline CDR1 is SGHTA and CDR2 is FQGNSA. The CDR3 extends over 14 amino acids. The germline V and J ends were trimmed by 1 base and 8 bases, with 11 bases remaining between them.